What follows are 19 T cell receptor beta chains derived from one specimen sequenced in a study of beta chain features in type 1 diabetes (dated 2018 in TCRdb). Study-wide findings and limitations: A moderate but significant shortening of TCRB CDR3 length was observed in type 1 diabetes patients in all four CD4+ subsets.

Libraries were made using the immunoSEQ multiplex PCR assay. All of the isolated RNA was reverse transcribed with the High Capacity cDNA Reverse Transcription Kit, so expressed TCRB transcripts were sequenced. Drawn from immuneACCESS, this table holds only the in-frame rearrangements with V and J called that TCRdb kept. Clones are partly lost; checked studies trace under half to an unresolved V gene and leave the rest unexplained. In this sample the table shows 250,000 or so clones, about a fifth of which occur a single time. The ten largest make up about 0.028% of the sample. No antigen has been assigned to these receptors. Sequenced sample: naive CD4+ T cells from blood. This specimen's cell subset or site label, interpreted: true naive CD4+ T cells. These TCRs come from a woman in her thirties or forties with type 1 diabetes.

This clone was observed a few times. The chain links TRBV6-5 to TRBJ1-4; 8 bases map to TRBD1. CDR3 length equals 13 residues. Per germline, CDR1 MNHEY and CDR2 SVGAGI. V trimming: 5 bases; J trimming: 11 bases; junction bases outside the gene matches: 7. The CDR3 reads CASSTGTGGKLFF. The CDR3 DNA is TGTGCCAGCAGTACCGGGACAGGCGGCAAACTGTTTTTT.

This clone has only a few counts. V is TRBV5-4 and J is TRBJ1-6, with D hard to call. This CDR3 spans 13 amino acids. Germline V gene lookup returns CDR1 SGHNT and CDR2 YYREEE (reference sequence). V was shortened by 4 bases and J by 5 bases, with 7 bases between the two germline ends. This CDR3 reads CASSAENNSPLHF. The CDR3 nucleotides are TGTGCCAGCAGCGCGGAGAATAATTCACCCCTCCACTTT.

This chain uses TRBV9 with TRBJ2-2; 9 bases map to TRBD2. With 3 bases clipped from V and 0 bases from J, the junction kept 3 bases outside the gene matches. Germline V lookup: CDR1 SGDLS, CDR2 YYNGEE. The CDR3 length is 16 residues. The CDR3 loop is CASSAVAGANTGELFF. The DNA of the CDR3 is TGTGCCAGCAGCGCAGTAGCGGGGGCGAACACCGGGGAGCTGTTTTTT.

The rearrangement uses TRBV4-3 and TRBJ1-2; maybe TRBD1 (5 bases). This CDR3 comprises 16 residues. Trimming cost V 3 bases and J 4 bases, with 18 bases left between them. The germline V gene has CDR1 LGHNA and CDR2 YSLEER. The CDR3 DNA reads as TGCGCCAGCAGCCAGGCTCCCCAGGGTTTGGTCTATGGCTACACCTTC. Amino acid sequence: CASSQAPQGLVYGYTF.

This clone appeared a few times. The V and J genes are TRBV2 and TRBJ2-5, with a tentative D call TRBD1 (5 bases). Between the trimmed V and J ends, which lost 4 bases and 3 bases, there was a span of 9 bases. Germline CDR1 is SNHLY and CDR2 is FYNNEI. The CDR3 consists of 13 residues. The CDR3 DNA is TGTGCCAGCAGTGGGGCAGGGAAAGAGACCCAGTACTTC. It is translated as CASSGAGKETQYF.

This clone was recorded a few times. This sequence joins TRBV19 and TRBJ2-1; TRBD2 might be the D (5 bases). This CDR3 spans 14 amino acids. V was shortened by 3 bases and J by 1 base, with 7 bases between the two germline ends. The germline gives CDR1 LNHDA, CDR2 SQIVND (reference sequence). CDR3 protein: CASSMRRSYNEQFF. CDR3 nucleotide sequence: TGTGCCAGTAGTATGAGGAGGTCCTACAATGAGCAGTTCTTC. Using reference TRBV19 and TRBJ2-1 for the parts outside the CDR3, the full variable domain is DGGITQSPKYLFRKEGQNVTLSCEQNLNHDAMYWYRQDPGQGLRLIYYSQIVNDFQKGDIAEGYSVSREKKESFPLTVTSAQKNPTAFYLCASSMRRSYNEQFFGPGTRLTVL.

The V gene is TRBV9, the J gene TRBJ2-5; 7 nucleotides agree with TRBD2. The CDR3 has 16 amino acids. Germline lookup yields CDR1 SGDLS and CDR2 YYNGEE. With V trimmed by 3 bases and J by 2 bases, 10 bases remained unmatched. The chain's CDR3 is CASSAYGLAVQETQYF. DNA for the CDR3: TGTGCCAGCAGCGCCTATGGGCTAGCGGTACAAGAGACCCAGTACTTC.

This chain uses TRBV5-6 with TRBJ2-4; 7 bases agree with TRBD1. The J segment lost 8 bases and the V segment lost 4 bases, leaving 9 bases of the junction unmatched. The CDR3 covers 14 residues. CDR1 SGHDT and CDR2 YYEEEE come from the germline V gene. The CDR3 region has the DNA TGTGCCAGCAGCGGGCTGCGACAGGGTTACATTCAGTACTTC. Protein product: CASSGLRQGYIQYF. The full variable domain, rest sourced from reference TRBV5-6 and TRBJ2-4, is DAGVTQSPTHLIKTRGQQVTLRCSPKSGHDTVSWYQQALGQGPQFIFQYYEEEERQRGNFPDRFSGHQFPNYSSELNVNALLLGDSALYLCASSGLRQGYIQYFGAGTRLSVL.

This clone has a handful of counts. The V and J genes are TRBV7-2 and TRBJ2-7; 8 nucleotides match TRBD1. The junction had 8 bases not matched to a gene; V was cut back by 5 bases and J by 5 bases. The CDR3 runs 14 residues. The germline V gene has CDR1 SGHTA and CDR2 FQGNSA. The CDR3: CASSRDRGVHEQYF. CDR3 DNA sequence: TGTGCCAGCAGCCGAGACAGGGGCGTCCACGAGCAGTACTTC.

The J gene is TRBJ1-1, the V gene TRBV29-1; D gene unclear. Germline V gene sequence: CDR1 SQVTM, CDR2 ANQGSEA. V lost 2 bases, J lost 3 bases, and 4 bases lay in between. This CDR3 comprises 11 residues. In DNA, the CDR3 is TGCAGCGTTGAACTTTACACTGAAGCTTTCTTT. This gives the protein CSVELYTEAFF.

The chain joins TRBV2 to TRBJ2-1; weak D call: TRBD2 (6 bases). V was clipped by 6 bases and J by 8 bases, with 14 bases between them. The CDR3 length is 13 residues. The germline V gene has CDR1 SNHLY and CDR2 FYNNEI. The CDR3 is CASSRDGGDEQFF. The CDR3 DNA is TGTGCCAGCAGCCGGGACGGGGGTGATGAGCAGTTCTTC.

This clone has a handful of counts. This rearrangement joins TRBV5-1 to TRBJ2-1; D unresolved. The CDR3 sequence is 13 residues long. V gave up 0 bases and J gave up 10 bases, with 11 bases separating them. Germline assignment: CDR1 SGHRS and CDR2 YFSETQ. The CDR3 loop is CASSLDPGEEQFF. The CDR3 bases are TGCGCCAGCAGCTTGGATCCGGGTGAGGAGCAGTTCTTC.

This clone was observed a handful of times. This chain connects TRBV6-1 to TRBJ1-2; a possible D gene is TRBD1 (5 bases). This CDR3 is 12 amino acids long. Germline CDR1 is MNHNS and CDR2 is SASEGT. The V end lost 6 bases, the J end lost 6 bases, and 11 bases lay between the germline ends. As DNA, the CDR3 is TGTGCCAGCAGGTCCGGGGGTGATGGCTACACCTTC. Its protein product is CASRSGGDGYTF.

The chain links TRBV6-5 to TRBJ2-3; D gene ambiguous. The germline gives CDR1 MNHEY, CDR2 SVGAGI. This CDR3 contains 13 residues. Trimming took off 6 bases at V and 3 bases at J, with 10 bases between the two ends. This chain's CDR3 is CASSSGRTDTQYF. CDR3 in DNA: TGTGCCAGCAGCTCTGGTAGAACAGATACGCAGTATTTT.

This clone was observed a handful of times. The gene calls are TRBV4-1 and TRBJ2-3; 7 nucleotides match TRBD1. The CDR3 covers 17 residues. V shed 0 bases and J 0 bases; nucleotides not matched to a gene: 6. Germline assignment: CDR1 MGHRA and CDR2 YSYEKL. CDR3 DNA: TGCGCCAGCAGCCAAGATGGGGACAGCTCTAGCACAGATACGCAGTATTTT. Its translation: CASSQDGDSSSTDTQYF.

This chain joins TRBV19 and TRBJ2-1; 7 nucleotides agree with TRBD1. Trimming removed 7 bases from V and 3 bases from J; junction bases left unmatched: 6. In germline, CDR1 is LNHDA, CDR2 SQIVND (reference sequence). The CDR3 loop spans 14 amino acids. CDR3 bases: TGTGCCAGTACCCGTAGACAGGGCTACAATGAGCAGTTCTTC. Protein product: CASTRRQGYNEQFF.

Only a few counts were recorded for this clone. The chain is built from TRBV29-1 and TRBJ1-1; the D gene is possibly TRBD1 (5 bases). Germline V gives CDR1 SQVTM, CDR2 ANQGSEA. This CDR3 is built from 13 residues. Trimming pared 8 bases from V and 0 bases from J, leaving 13 bases between. CDR3 nucleotide sequence: TGCAGCACCACCGACAGCTTGAACACTGAAGCTTTCTTT. Its translation: CSTTDSLNTEAFF.

This clone has more than one count but fewer than ten. V is TRBV18 and J is TRBJ2-7, with TRBD1 identical over 8 bases. V gave up 6 bases and J gave up 7 bases; unmatched junction bases: 8. The germline CDR1 and CDR2 sequences are KGHSH and LQKENI. The CDR3 is 13 residues long. The chain's CDR3 is CASSPGQGEEQYF. The CDR3 bases are TGTGCCAGCTCCCCCGGACAGGGTGAAGAGCAGTACTTC.

This clone was seen more than once but under ten times. The chain recombines TRBV10-3 with TRBJ2-7; no clear D. Germline V gene lookup returns CDR1 ENHRY and CDR2 SYGVKD. Trimming took 4 bases from V and 7 from J, leaving 8 bases between them. CDR3 size: 11 residues. The CDR3 region has the DNA TGTGCCATCAGTGCTATCGGGGAGCAGTACTTC. It specifies CAISAIGEQYF.